What follows are 17 T cell receptor beta chains derived from one specimen sequenced in a study of T-cell reconstitution after alpha-beta-depleted transplantation in children. Unique molecular identifiers were incorporated during preparation of the TCRbeta library. TCRdb ran MiXCR on the PCR reads and lists one entry per CDR3 protein. The sample has about 370,000 distinct CDR3 sequences; around 21% are singletons. The source material was PBMCs from the stem cell graft donor, sampled from the stem cell graft. These receptor sequences come from a human donor who donated a stem cell graft to a child with acute myeloid leukemia.

The chain employs TRBV24-1 and TRBJ2-3, with unresolved D. The CDR3 has 17 amino acids. CDR1 and CDR2 from the germline V gene are KGHDR and SFDVKD. Trimming removed 0 bases from V and 2 bases from J, with 14 bases in between. As DNA, the CDR3 is TGTGCCACCAGTGATTTGCATGGTGGCGGCCTCACAGATACGCAGTATTTT. It translates to CATSDLHGGGLTDTQYF.

The CDR3 region is CAISPVLGEGRETQYF. CDR3 bases: TGTGCCATCAGTCCTGTATTGGGGGAGGGCCGAGAGACCCAGTACTTC. This chain uses TRBV10-3 with TRBJ2-5; the match to TRBD2 covers 7 bases. The J segment lost 4 bases and the V segment lost 5 bases, leaving 13 bases of the junction unmatched. Germline assignment: CDR1 ENHRY and CDR2 SYGVKD. This CDR3 region has 16 residues.

This clonotype appeared many times. V and J are TRBV20-1 and TRBJ2-1, with D maybe TRBD1 (5 bases). This CDR3 has 14 residues. Germline V lookup: CDR1 DFQATT, CDR2 SNEGSKA (reference sequence). This CDR3 is CSAQGSRAPNEQFF. CDR3 bases: TGCAGCGCCCAGGGTTCCCGGGCTCCAAATGAGCAGTTCTTC.

This clonotype was detected only a few times. The CDR3 DNA is TGCGCCAGCAGCTTCCGGACTAGCGGCTACAATGAGCAGTTCTTC. Translation gives CASSFRTSGYNEQFF. The J gene is TRBJ2-1, the V gene TRBV5-1, with 10 bases identical to TRBD2. The germline gives CDR1 SGHRS, CDR2 YFSETQ. The CDR3 contains 15 residues. Unmatched junction bases numbered 2, after V lost 2 bases and J lost 3 bases.

The chain has TRBV30 and TRBJ1-4; no firm D call. The CDR3 is 11 amino acids. Germline loops: CDR1 GTSNPN, CDR2 SVGIG (reference sequence). V was shortened by 1 base and J by 3 bases, with 0 bases between the two germline ends. The CDR3 is CAWSANEKLFF. DNA of the CDR3: TGTGCCTGGAGTGCTAATGAAAAACTGTTTTTT.

The V call is TRBV24-1, the J call TRBJ2-1; D might be TRBD2 (6 bases). CDR1 is KGHDR, CDR2 SFDVKD, per germline. This CDR3 spans 16 amino acids. V lost 2 bases and J lost 7, with 17 bases in between. CDR3 in amino acids: CATSDSGEVQQNEQFF. The CDR3 nucleotides are TGTGCCACCAGTGATTCCGGGGAGGTCCAGCAGAATGAGCAGTTCTTC.

This clonotype has only a few counts. V usage is TRBV18 and J usage is TRBJ2-7; D perhaps matches TRBD1 (6 bases). Germline V gene data show CDR1 as KGHSH and CDR2 as LQKENI. The V gene lost 4 bases and the J gene lost 0 bases, with 10 bases spanning the gap. The CDR3 runs to 14 residues. In DNA form, the CDR3 reads TGTGCCAGCTCACGAGACAGGACCTCCTACGAGCAGTACTTC. It encodes CASSRDRTSYEQYF.

This clonotype was found a few times. The chain is built from TRBV10-3 and TRBJ2-7, with 9 bases lining up with TRBD2. V lost 2 bases and J lost 6; bases outside the gene matches: 8. CDR3 length: 15 residues. Per germline, CDR1 ENHRY and CDR2 SYGVKD. CDR3 bases: TGTGCCATCAGTGAGAGGGGGCGGGAGGGTACCGAGCAGTACTTC. This sequence encodes CAISERGREGTEQYF.

This clonotype has a count of ten or more. The gene calls are TRBV29-1 and TRBJ2-2, with D possibly TRBD1 on 6 matching bases. CDR1 and CDR2 from the germline V gene are SQVTM and ANQGSEA. This CDR3 region has 18 residues. The V end was cut by 0 bases, the J end by 0 bases, with 17 bases between. The CDR3 coding sequence is TGCAGCGTTGAAGATCCGCTACAGGGAAAAGCGAACACCGGGGAGCTGTTTTTT. Translated: CSVEDPLQGKANTGELFF.

The genes are TRBV20-1 and TRBJ1-5; 10 nucleotides agree with TRBD1. The CDR3 is made up of 16 amino acids. Germline lookup yields CDR1 DFQATT and CDR2 SNEGSKA (reference sequence). The V gene end was trimmed by 0 bases and the J gene end by 3 bases; junction bases not matched to a gene: 5. In nucleotides, the CDR3 is TGCAGTGCTAGAGATTGGGGGACAGGGGACAATCAGCCCCAGCATTTT. Its translation: CSARDWGTGDNQPQHF.

In its sample, this clonotype was seen many times. This chain joins TRBV20-1 and TRBJ2-1; possible D gene TRBD2, 6 bases. The V end was cut by 1 base, the J end by 5 bases, with 18 bases between. The germline V gene encodes CDR1 DFQATT and CDR2 SNEGSKA (reference sequence). This CDR3 spans 16 amino acids. CDR3 protein: CSARAGTPNSDNEQFF. The CDR3 DNA follows: TGCAGTGCTAGAGCCGGGACTCCCAATTCGGACAATGAGCAGTTCTTC.

This clonotype has more than one count but fewer than ten. The rearrangement uses TRBV28 and TRBJ2-1; 10 positions agree with TRBD1. V was pared by 6 bases and J by 6 bases, with 8 bases of the junction left unmatched. Per germline, CDR1 MDHEN and CDR2 SYDVKM. The CDR3 has 15 amino acids. The chain's CDR3 is CASSPGTGVINEQFF. The CDR3 nucleotides read TGTGCCAGCAGCCCCGGGACAGGGGTAATCAATGAGCAGTTCTTC. The variable domain in full, completed from reference TRBV28 and TRBJ2-1, reads DVKVTQSSRYLVKRTGEKVFLECVQDMDHENMFWYRQDPGLGLRLIYFSYDVKMKEKGDIPEGYSVSREKKERFSLILESASTNQTSMYLCASSPGTGVINEQFFGPGTRLTVL.

In its sample, this clonotype was seen many times. The chain is built from TRBV25-1 and TRBJ1-4; D call uncertain. Trimming shortened V by 0 bases and J by 4 bases, and 9 bases separated the two germline ends. The CDR3 is 15 residues long. CDR1 and CDR2 (germline): MGHDK, SYGVNS. Written as DNA, the CDR3 is TGTGCCAGCAGTGAATATGGGCAGAGTAATGAAAAACTGTTTTTT. Protein product: CASSEYGQSNEKLFF.

This clonotype was seen at least ten times. V is TRBV10-3 and J is TRBJ2-1, with D possibly called TRBD1 or TRBD2 (5 bases each). The V end lost 2 bases, the J end lost 0 bases, and 8 bases lay between the germline ends. This CDR3 comprises 15 residues. Germline CDR1 is ENHRY and CDR2 is SYGVKD. The CDR3 sequence: CAISERGPSYNEQFF. The DNA for the CDR3 is TGTGCCATCAGTGAGCGGGGACCCTCCTACAATGAGCAGTTCTTC.

The rearrangement links TRBV10-3 to TRBJ2-5; 8 bases are shared with TRBD2. V lost 3 bases to trimming and J lost 7 bases; unmatched junction nucleotides: 13. This CDR3 is built from 16 residues. Per germline, CDR1 ENHRY and CDR2 SYGVKD. As DNA, the CDR3 is TGTGCCATCAGTGACTCGCGTCGGGAGGGCGCAGTGACCCAGTACTTC. Amino acid sequence: CAISDSRREGAVTQYF.

This chain joins TRBV7-9 and TRBJ2-1; possible D gene TRBD1, 6 bases. Looked up from germline, CDR1 is SEHNR and CDR2 is FQNEAQ (reference sequence). The CDR3 length is 17 residues. Trimming removed 5 bases at V and 8 bases at J, with 25 bases between. Written as DNA, the CDR3 is TGTGCCAGCAGCCTCCAATCACAGGGACGATTGGTCGATGAGCAGTTCTTC. As protein: CASSLQSQGRLVDEQFF.

This clonotype was found many times. The chain is built from TRBV29-1 and TRBJ2-3; weak D call: TRBD1 (5 bases). This CDR3 is 14 amino acids long. Trimming took 8 bases from V and 1 from J, leaving 16 bases between them. Germline V gene data show CDR1 as SQVTM and CDR2 as ANQGSEA. CDR3 sequence: CSSTSDTGTDTQYF. CDR3 in DNA: TGCAGCTCGACATCGGACACTGGCACAGATACGCAGTATTTT.